Listed below are T cell receptor beta chains from one sample, sequenced in a study of blood T cell repertoires in COVID-19. The method was immunoSEQ multiplex PCR; TCRdb's version includes in-frame clones alone and lacks a portion of them. Of a few hundred thousand clones listed, approximately 92% are singletons. The sample taken for sequencing was PBMCs or T cells enriched from blood (not recorded which). The receptors derive from a man aged 25 to 40 who had recovered from COVID-19. Each CDR3 is given with its conserved first and last residue. A D gene is named only where the DNA matches it firmly. Clone size is shown for a subset of rows, as once, few, many or a class of expanded clone.

d_gene: TRBD1
v_gene: TRBV19
j_gene: TRBJ1-4
abundance: NA
CDR3nt: TGTGCCAGTAGCACCGCAGACAGGGAGACCGAAAAACTGTTTTTT
CDR3aa: CASSTADRETEKLFF

d_gene: NA
v_gene: TRBV30
j_gene: TRBJ2-5
abundance: NA
CDR3nt: TGTGCCTGGGCCTTAGGAGGGGAAGAGACCCAGTACTTC
CDR3aa: CAWALGGEETQYF

d_gene: NA
v_gene: TRBV6-5
j_gene: TRBJ1-5
abundance: NA
CDR3nt: TGTGCCAGCAGTTACGGAGGACGGGCGGGCAATCAGCCCCAGCATTTT
CDR3aa: CASSYGGRAGNQPQHF

d_gene: NA
v_gene: TRBV19
j_gene: TRBJ1-2
abundance: NA
CDR3nt: TGTGCCAGTAGTATCCGCCGCGGAGCTAACTATGGCTACACCTTC
CDR3aa: CASSIRRGANYGYTF

d_gene: NA
v_gene: TRBV7-9
j_gene: TRBJ2-1
abundance: NA
CDR3nt: TGTGCCAGCAGCATTCCCGGGTGGGTGAACAATGAGCAGTTCTTC
CDR3aa: CASSIPGWVNNEQFF

d_gene: NA
v_gene: TRBV5-5
j_gene: TRBJ1-1
abundance: NA
CDR3nt: TGTGCCAGCAGCGCTCGGTCCTCGGACACTGAAGCTTTCTTT
CDR3aa: CASSARSSDTEAFF

d_gene: NA
v_gene: TRBV28
j_gene: TRBJ2-2
abundance: NA
CDR3nt: TGTGCCAGCACCACCGAGGCGTACAACACCGGGGAGCTGTTTTTT
CDR3aa: CASTTEAYNTGELFF

d_gene: NA
v_gene: TRBV6-5
j_gene: TRBJ1-5
abundance: NA
CDR3nt: TGTGCCAGCAGAGGAGGGGCTGGAAGCAATCAGCCCCAGCATTTT
CDR3aa: CASRGGAGSNQPQHF

d_gene: TRBD1
v_gene: TRBV2
j_gene: TRBJ2-7
abundance: NA
CDR3nt: TGTGCCAGCAGTGAAGAAGGGACAGCAGGGTACGAGCAGTACTTC
CDR3aa: CASSEEGTAGYEQYF

d_gene: TRBD1
v_gene: TRBV7-3
j_gene: TRBJ1-1
abundance: NA
CDR3nt: TGTGCCAGCAGCTATAGACAGGGGGGAAACACTGAAGCTTTCTTT
CDR3aa: CASSYRQGGNTEAFF

d_gene: NA
v_gene: TRBV28
j_gene: TRBJ1-1
abundance: NA
CDR3nt: TGTGCCAGCAGCTACGGTCTACAGGGAGGGGCTTTCTTT
CDR3aa: CASSYGLQGGAFF

d_gene: NA
v_gene: TRBV7-2
j_gene: TRBJ1-2
abundance: few
CDR3nt: TGTGCCAGCAGCTTAGCGCAGGGGCAAACCTATGGCTACACCTTC
CDR3aa: CASSLAQGQTYGYTF

d_gene: NA
v_gene: TRBV2
j_gene: TRBJ1-1
abundance: NA
CDR3nt: TGTGCCAGCAATTTCGGACAGAAGAACACTGAAGCTTTCTTT
CDR3aa: CASNFGQKNTEAFF

d_gene: NA
v_gene: TRBV12-3/TRBV12-4
j_gene: TRBJ2-5
abundance: NA
CDR3nt: TGTGCCAGCAGTTTAACTTCACAAGAGACCCAGTACTTC
CDR3aa: CASSLTSQETQYF

d_gene: TRBD1
v_gene: TRBV29-1
j_gene: TRBJ1-1
abundance: once
CDR3nt: TGCAGCGTTTTGACGCAGGGGGACACTGAAGCTTTCTTT
CDR3aa: CSVLTQGDTEAFF

d_gene: NA
v_gene: TRBV27
j_gene: TRBJ2-7
abundance: NA
CDR3nt: TGTGCCAGCAGTTTCTCTCCCTCCTACGAGCAGTACTTC
CDR3aa: CASSFSPSYEQYF

d_gene: NA
v_gene: TRBV7-9
j_gene: TRBJ1-1
abundance: NA
CDR3nt: TGTGCCAGCAGCACAGAGGGGGACACTGAAGCTTTCTTT
CDR3aa: CASSTEGDTEAFF

d_gene: TRBD1
v_gene: TRBV5-6
j_gene: TRBJ2-2
abundance: NA
CDR3nt: TGTGCCAGCAGCCCGTGGACAGGGGACACCGGGGAGCTGTTTTTT
CDR3aa: CASSPWTGDTGELFF

d_gene: NA
v_gene: TRBV18
j_gene: TRBJ2-2
abundance: NA
CDR3nt: TGTGCCAGCTCACCACGTGGAGCAGAGAACACCGGGGAGCTGTTTTTT
CDR3aa: CASSPRGAENTGELFF

d_gene: NA
v_gene: TRBV5-1
j_gene: TRBJ1-2
abundance: NA
CDR3nt: TGCGCCAGCAGCTCGGACTATGGCTACACCTTC
CDR3aa: CASSSDYGYTF

d_gene: NA
v_gene: TRBV6-5
j_gene: TRBJ1-5
abundance: NA
CDR3nt: TGTGCCAGCAGTTACGACAGGAACAATCAGCCCCAGCATTTT
CDR3aa: CASSYDRNNQPQHF

d_gene: TRBD1
v_gene: TRBV5-8
j_gene: TRBJ1-4
abundance: NA
CDR3nt: TGTGCCAGCAGCTCGGGACAGGGTGAGGAAAAACTGTTTTTT
CDR3aa: CASSSGQGEEKLFF

d_gene: NA
v_gene: TRBV10-1
j_gene: TRBJ1-4
abundance: many
CDR3nt: TGCGCCAGCAGTGAGATTGGGGCCGGTAATGAAAAACTGTTTTTT
CDR3aa: CASSEIGAGNEKLFF

d_gene: TRBD1
v_gene: TRBV4-1
j_gene: TRBJ2-3
abundance: once
CDR3nt: TGCGCCAGCAGCCTTGAGGGGGCCGGAGATACGCAGTATTTT
CDR3aa: CASSLEGAGDTQYF

d_gene: NA
v_gene: TRBV5-6
j_gene: TRBJ1-2
abundance: once
CDR3nt: TGTGCCAGCAGCTCTGGCCAGGCACGACGGGACTACACCTTC
CDR3aa: CASSSGQARRDYTF

d_gene: TRBD2
v_gene: TRBV20-1
j_gene: TRBJ2-4
abundance: NA
CDR3nt: TGCAGTGCTAGTTTTCCCAGCGGGAGGGCCAGGCACATTCAGTACTTC
CDR3aa: CSASFPSGRARHIQYF

d_gene: TRBD2
v_gene: TRBV24-1
j_gene: TRBJ2-1
abundance: once
CDR3nt: TGTGCCACCAGTGATACCGGGACTAGCCTCTACAATGAGCAGTTCTTC
CDR3aa: CATSDTGTSLYNEQFF

d_gene: NA
v_gene: TRBV11-3
j_gene: TRBJ2-5
abundance: NA
CDR3nt: TGTGCCAGCAGCCAGCGCCAAGAGACCCAGTACTTC
CDR3aa: CASSQRQETQYF

d_gene: NA
v_gene: TRBV29-1
j_gene: TRBJ2-7
abundance: NA
CDR3nt: TGCAGCGTTGAAGGACATCCTACTGATTCCTACGAGCAGTACTTC
CDR3aa: CSVEGHPTDSYEQYF

d_gene: NA
v_gene: TRBV5-5
j_gene: TRBJ2-7
abundance: NA
CDR3nt: TGTGCCAGCAGCTTGGCGGGGGAATTGGGGGAGCAGTACTTC
CDR3aa: CASSLAGELGEQYF

d_gene: NA
v_gene: TRBV12-5
j_gene: TRBJ2-5
abundance: NA
CDR3nt: TGTGCTAGTGGTCGAGGAGGGGAGACCCAGTACTTC
CDR3aa: CASGRGGETQYF

d_gene: NA
v_gene: TRBV11-2
j_gene: TRBJ1-5
abundance: once
CDR3nt: TGTGCCAGCAGCCGCGGGAGGGTCCAGCCCCAGCATTTT
CDR3aa: CASSRGRVQPQHF

d_gene: TRBD2
v_gene: TRBV3-1/TRBV3-2
j_gene: TRBJ2-7
abundance: NA
CDR3nt: TGTGCCAGCAGCACTGATAGCGGGCCGACCTACGAGCAGTACTTC
CDR3aa: CASSTDSGPTYEQYF

d_gene: TRBD1
v_gene: TRBV24-1
j_gene: TRBJ2-3
abundance: once
CDR3nt: TGTGCCACCAGTGATTTTAGCGAGACAGGGGGCCCGGATACGCAGTATTTT
CDR3aa: CATSDFSETGGPDTQYF

d_gene: NA
v_gene: TRBV13
j_gene: TRBJ1-1
abundance: NA
CDR3nt: TGTGCCAGCAGCCCGAAACGGACAGCCCAGAACACTGAAGCTTTCTTT
CDR3aa: CASSPKRTAQNTEAFF

d_gene: NA
v_gene: TRBV6-5
j_gene: TRBJ1-3
abundance: NA
CDR3nt: TGTGCCAGTACCCTCACGAGCTCTGGAAACACCATATATTTT
CDR3aa: CASTLTSSGNTIYF

d_gene: NA
v_gene: TRBV11-2
j_gene: TRBJ2-5
abundance: NA
CDR3nt: TGTGCCAGCAGCTTAGATGGAGGGCGGGCGAGAGAGACCCAGTACTTC
CDR3aa: CASSLDGGRARETQYF

d_gene: TRBD2
v_gene: TRBV6-5
j_gene: TRBJ2-1
abundance: NA
CDR3nt: TGTGCCAGCAGTTTGACTAGCGGGAGTTTTAATGAGCAGTTCTTC
CDR3aa: CASSLTSGSFNEQFF

d_gene: NA
v_gene: TRBV19
j_gene: TRBJ2-7
abundance: NA
CDR3nt: TGTGCCAGTACTCCGCTCGGGGGTTACGAGCAGTACTTC
CDR3aa: CASTPLGGYEQYF

d_gene: TRBD2
v_gene: TRBV5-6
j_gene: TRBJ2-7
abundance: few
CDR3nt: TGTGCCAGCAGCTTATTAGCGGGAGTCGACTACGAGCAGTACTTC
CDR3aa: CASSLLAGVDYEQYF

d_gene: NA
v_gene: TRBV6-4
j_gene: TRBJ1-1
abundance: NA
CDR3nt: TGTGCCAGCAGTGACCCGGACAGATTGAACACTGAAGCTTTCTTT
CDR3aa: CASSDPDRLNTEAFF

d_gene: NA
v_gene: TRBV6-5
j_gene: TRBJ1-2
abundance: NA
CDR3nt: TGTGCCAGCGAGGCTAACTATGGCTACACCTTC
CDR3aa: CASEANYGYTF

d_gene: NA
v_gene: TRBV7-6
j_gene: TRBJ2-2
abundance: NA
CDR3nt: TGTGCCAGCAGCCCAAACACAGGGAACACCGGGGAGCTGTTTTTT
CDR3aa: CASSPNTGNTGELFF

d_gene: NA
v_gene: TRBV29-1
j_gene: TRBJ1-1
abundance: NA
CDR3nt: TGCAGCGCCACCGCAGTGAACACTGAAGCTTTCTTT
CDR3aa: CSATAVNTEAFF

d_gene: NA
v_gene: TRBV27
j_gene: TRBJ1-6
abundance: NA
CDR3nt: TGTGCCAGCAGTTTGGAGGGGTTGCATAATTCACCCCTCCACTTT
CDR3aa: CASSLEGLHNSPLHF

d_gene: TRBD1
v_gene: TRBV10-3
j_gene: TRBJ2-5
abundance: once
CDR3nt: TGTGCCATCAGTGAGCGACAGGGGGCCCAAGAGACCCAGTACTTC
CDR3aa: CAISERQGAQETQYF

d_gene: TRBD2
v_gene: TRBV13
j_gene: TRBJ2-1
abundance: few
CDR3nt: TGTGCCAGCAGTTTCTGGGGCGGGAGAGCCCACAATGAGCAGTTCTTC
CDR3aa: CASSFWGGRAHNEQFF

d_gene: TRBD2
v_gene: TRBV24-1
j_gene: TRBJ2-1
abundance: NA
CDR3nt: TGTGCCACCAGTGGCCTCCCAGGGGCTAGCGGGGGTCTAAGCTCCTACAATGAGCAGTTCTTC
CDR3aa: CATSGLPGASGGLSSYNEQFF

d_gene: TRBD1
v_gene: TRBV25-1
j_gene: TRBJ2-5
abundance: NA
CDR3nt: TGTGCCAGCGGAATTCAGGGGGCAGAGACCCAGTACTTC
CDR3aa: CASGIQGAETQYF

d_gene: TRBD1
v_gene: TRBV9
j_gene: TRBJ1-1
abundance: NA
CDR3nt: TGTGCCAGCAGCGTAGAACAGGGGGCTTACACTGAAGCTTTCTTT
CDR3aa: CASSVEQGAYTEAFF

d_gene: NA
v_gene: TRBV10-2
j_gene: TRBJ2-3
abundance: NA
CDR3nt: TGCGCCAGCACCCCTCCTTACACAGATACGCAGTATTTT
CDR3aa: CASTPPYTDTQYF

d_gene: TRBD1
v_gene: TRBV5-4
j_gene: TRBJ1-1
abundance: NA
CDR3nt: TGTGCCAGCAGCTTGATTCAGGGGGGGAACACTGAAGCTTTCTTT
CDR3aa: CASSLIQGGNTEAFF

d_gene: NA
v_gene: TRBV9
j_gene: TRBJ2-5
abundance: NA
CDR3nt: TGTGCCAGCAGCGTGAGGCCACAAGAGACCCAGTACTTC
CDR3aa: CASSVRPQETQYF

d_gene: NA
v_gene: TRBV4-2
j_gene: TRBJ2-2
abundance: NA
CDR3nt: TGTGCCAGCAGCCAAGATTGGTCGAGGGGGGGCACCGGGGAGCTGTTTTTT
CDR3aa: CASSQDWSRGGTGELFF

d_gene: TRBD1
v_gene: TRBV7-2
j_gene: TRBJ2-7
abundance: NA
CDR3nt: TGTGCCAGCAGCTTAAATACCGGGACAGGGGGTTACGAGCAGTACTTC
CDR3aa: CASSLNTGTGGYEQYF